The 32 T cell receptor beta chains below come from one sample, sequenced in a study of beta chain features in type 1 diabetes. General observations from the study: Shortening that was moderate but significant affected the TCRB CDR3s of Type 1 diabetes patients in all four CD4+ subsets.

These receptors are not linked to any known antigen. TCRB transcripts that were expressed got sequenced, as all of the isolated RNA had been reverse transcribed. Method: immunoSEQ multiplex PCR; TCRdb's copy keeps in-frame clones and lacks some. The sample consists of about 660,000 clones, about 14% of them appearing once. Sequencing used naive CD4+ T cells from blood. The receptors here all came from a man between 18 and 29 years old with type 1 diabetes.

This clone was detected only a few times. This chain links TRBV5-4 with TRBJ2-1; a possible D gene is TRBD2 (6 bases). From germline, CDR1 is SGHNT and CDR2 YYREEE (reference sequence). CDR3 length: 16 amino acids. Trimming shortened V by 4 bases and J by 5 bases, and 19 bases separated the two germline ends. The CDR3 region has the DNA TGTGCCAGCAGCGCGGGTCTACCACCGGGAGACAATGAGCAGTTCTTC. Its protein product is CASSAGLPPGDNEQFF.

The table lists this clone with a few counts. Additional DNA sequences in this sample encode the identical CDR3. The rearrangement uses TRBV7-9 and TRBJ1-2, with no clear D. The V end was cut by 1 base, the J end by 8 bases, with 5 bases between. CDR3 length equals 11 residues. Germline V lookup: CDR1 SEHNR, CDR2 FQNEAQ (reference sequence). In DNA, the CDR3 is TGTGCCAGCAGCTTAGAAGGGGGCTACACCTTC. Its protein product is CASSLEGGYTF.

This clone was seen a handful of times. The chain recombines TRBV7-3 with TRBJ2-2, with D hard to call. The CDR3 runs 13 residues. V lost 7 bases to trimming and J lost 0 bases, with 6 bases between them. Germline-derived CDR1 and CDR2 are SGHTA and FQGTGA. CDR3 nucleotides: TGTGCCAGCACTGGTACGAACACCGGGGAGCTGTTTTTT. Encoded protein: CASTGTNTGELFF. Together with reference TRBV7-3 and TRBJ2-2, the CDR3 gives the full variable domain: GAGVSQTPSNKVTEKGKYVELRCDPISGHTALYWYRQSLGQGPEFLIYFQGTGAADDSGLPNDRFFAVRPEGSVSTLKIQRTERGDSAVYLCASTGTNTGELFFGEGSRLTVL.

V is TRBV9 and J is TRBJ2-3; a possible D gene is TRBD1 (6 bases). Trimming stripped 5 bases from V and 0 bases from J, with 7 bases between. This CDR3 has 13 residues. Germline-derived CDR1 and CDR2 are SGDLS and YYNGEE. The CDR3 loop is CASRTGSTDTQYF. CDR3 coding DNA: TGTGCCAGCAGGACAGGTAGCACAGATACGCAGTATTTT. The full variable domain, in which reference TRBV9 and TRBJ2-3 provide the parts outside the CDR3, is DSGVTQTPKHLITATGQRVTLRCSPRSGDLSVYWYQQSLDQGLQFLIQYYNGEERAKGNILERFSAQQFPDLHSELNLSSLELGDSALYFCASRTGSTDTQYFGPGTRLTVL.

This clone was counted only a few times. The chain links TRBV7-2 to TRBJ2-7, with 9 bases aligning to TRBD1. Germline trimming cut 2 bases from V and 5 bases from J; bases unmatched to any gene: 7. From germline, CDR1 is SGHTA and CDR2 FQGNSA. The CDR3 sequence is 15 residues long. The CDR3 region is CASSLRVQGADEQYF. CDR3 DNA sequence: TGTGCCAGCAGCTTAAGGGTACAGGGGGCCGACGAGCAGTACTTC. The variable domain in full, with the rest retrieved from reference TRBV7-2 and TRBJ2-7, is GAGVSQSPSNKVTEKGKDVELRCDPISGHTALYWYRQSLGQGLEFLIYFQGNSAPDKSGLPSDRFSAERTGGSVSTLTIQRTQQEDSAVYLCASSLRVQGADEQYFGPGTRLTVT.

This clone was detected only a few times. The chain links TRBV6-5 to TRBJ2-1, with D hard to call. Trimming cost V 6 bases and J 0 bases, with 9 bases left between them. The CDR3 consists of 14 residues. Germline loops: CDR1 MNHEY, CDR2 SVGAGI. CDR3 bases: TGTGCCAGCAGCAGTAGCATCTCCTACAATGAGCAGTTCTTC. This sequence encodes CASSSSISYNEQFF.

This clone occurred a few times. The chain couples TRBV6-5 to TRBJ2-3; 9 bases are a match to TRBD2. Germline V gene sequence: CDR1 MNHEY, CDR2 SVGAGI. The CDR3 is made up of 15 amino acids. V trimming: 6 bases; J trimming: 5 bases; junction bases outside the gene matches: 9. The CDR3 reads CASSLAGPLRDTQYF. The CDR3 bases are TGTGCCAGCAGCCTAGCGGGACCTTTGAGAGATACGCAGTATTTT.

The CDR3 loop is CASSVLGAEQYF. Written as DNA, the CDR3 is TGTGCCAGCAGTGTTCTAGGGGCCGAGCAGTACTTC. The V gene is TRBV2, the J gene TRBJ2-7; D possibly corresponds to TRBD1 (5 bases). The V end was cut by 4 bases, the J end by 6 bases, with 10 bases between. The CDR3 runs to 12 residues. Germline CDR1 reads SNHLY; CDR2 reads FYNNEI.

This clone was counted a few times. J is TRBJ2-3 and V is TRBV9; D not certain. Trimming pared 3 bases from V and 2 bases from J, leaving 7 bases between. Germline CDR1 reads SGDLS; CDR2 reads YYNGEE. The CDR3 totals 13 residues. Here the CDR3 reads CASSAQTTDTQYF. CDR3 bases: TGTGCCAGCAGCGCGCAGACCACAGATACGCAGTATTTT.

This clone was counted a few times. The chain joins TRBV9 to TRBJ2-3; no definite D call. The CDR3 extends over 12 amino acids. Germline V gene lookup returns CDR1 SGDLS and CDR2 YYNGEE. The V gene lost 4 bases and the J gene lost 2 bases, with 5 bases spanning the gap. CDR3 loop: CASSSLTDTQYF. Written as DNA, the CDR3 is TGTGCCAGCAGCTCCCTCACAGATACGCAGTATTTT.

The chain carries TRBV2 and TRBJ2-1; D unclear. This CDR3 region has 13 residues. Germline lookup yields CDR1 SNHLY and CDR2 FYNNEI. V was cut by 2 bases and J by 6 bases, with 8 bases left in between. CDR3 protein: CASSELAANEQFF. CDR3 bases: TGTGCCAGCAGTGAACTGGCGGCCAATGAGCAGTTCTTC. Drawing the rest from reference TRBV2 and TRBJ2-1, the complete variable domain is EPEVTQTPSHQVTQMGQEVILRCVPISNHLYFYWYRQILGQKVEFLVSFYNNEISEKSEIFDDQFSVERPDGSNFTLKIRSTKLEDSAMYFCASSELAANEQFFGPGTRLTVL.

The V gene is TRBV2, the J gene TRBJ1-1; no clear D. Germline CDR1 and CDR2: SNHLY and FYNNEI. This CDR3 is 12 amino acids long. V was trimmed by 5 bases and J by 3 bases, leaving 7 bases between them. The CDR3 region has the DNA TGTGCCAGCAGTTTGGAGGACACTGAAGCTTTCTTT. It specifies CASSLEDTEAFF.

This clone was recorded a few times. The rearrangement joins TRBV30 to TRBJ1-5; 7 nucleotides line up with TRBD1. Germline CDR1 GTSNPN, CDR2 SVGIG (reference sequence). This CDR3 is 13 amino acids long. The V gene end was trimmed by 2 bases and the J gene end by 6 bases; junction bases not matched to a gene: 4. The CDR3 loop is CAWSIGGSQPQHF. The CDR3 DNA is TGTGCCTGGAGTATAGGGGGCTCTCAGCCCCAGCATTTT.

This CDR3 is CASSRAQLTREKLFF. CDR3 nucleotide sequence: TGTGCCAGCTCCAGGGCACAGCTGACGAGGGAAAAACTGTTTTTT. The rearrangement joins TRBV6-4 to TRBJ1-4; weak D call: TRBD1 (5 bases). Trimming took off 8 bases at V and 8 bases at J, with 21 bases between the two ends. Germline V gene data show CDR1 as MRHNA and CDR2 as SNTAGT. CDR3 length equals 15 residues.

This clone was seen only a few times. The chain has TRBV4-1 and TRBJ2-1; 7 bases fit TRBD1. Losses at the gene ends were 1 base for V and 7 bases for J; bases not matched to a gene: 10. CDR3 size: 16 residues. Germline lookup yields CDR1 MGHRA and CDR2 YSYEKL. The CDR3 region has the DNA TGCGCCAGCAGCCAAGGAGTGACAGGGAAGGGAAATGAGCAGTTCTTC. Amino acids: CASSQGVTGKGNEQFF.

This clone was seen a handful of times. The rearrangement links TRBV9 to TRBJ1-1; D might be TRBD1 (6 bases). Germline V gene data show CDR1 as SGDLS and CDR2 as YYNGEE. Between the trimmed V and J ends, which lost 4 bases and 1 base, there was a span of 14 bases. The CDR3 spans 15 residues. Written as DNA, the CDR3 is TGTGCCAGCAGCCCTAGCAGGGGCGGGAACACTGAAGCTTTCTTT. Protein: CASSPSRGGNTEAFF. Full variable domain (rest looked up from reference TRBV9 and TRBJ1-1): DSGVTQTPKHLITATGQRVTLRCSPRSGDLSVYWYQQSLDQGLQFLIQYYNGEERAKGNILERFSAQQFPDLHSELNLSSLELGDSALYFCASSPSRGGNTEAFFGQGTRLTVV.

This clone has only a few counts. The chain recombines TRBV9 with TRBJ1-4; 9 bases line up with TRBD1. Per the germline V gene, CDR1 is SGDLS and CDR2 is YYNGEE. The V and J ends lost 6 bases and 2 bases, in that order; junction bases with no gene match: 8. The CDR3 spans 16 residues. CDR3 sequence reads: CASKEETGGTNEKLFF. Written as DNA, the CDR3 is TGTGCCAGCAAAGAGGAGACAGGGGGTACTAATGAAAAACTGTTTTTT.

The chain has TRBV25-1 and TRBJ2-7, with 12 bases lining up with TRBD2. The CDR3 loop spans 15 amino acids. Per the germline V gene, CDR1 is MGHDK and CDR2 is SYGVNS. V shed 6 bases, J shed 4 bases, and the junction held 7 bases outside the gene matches. CDR3 nucleotides: TGTGCCAGCAGGGGCGGACTAGCGGGGCTTTACGAGCAGTACTTC. It yields the protein CASRGGLAGLYEQYF.

The gene calls are TRBV5-1 and TRBJ2-5, with D possibly being TRBD2 (6 bases). V was pared by 1 base and J by 2 bases, with 15 bases between. CDR3 length: 16 amino acids. CDR1 is SGHRS, CDR2 YFSETQ, per germline. The CDR3 sequence: CASSLIGGIRQETQYF. Here the CDR3 DNA reads TGCGCCAGCAGCTTGATTGGAGGGATTCGACAAGAGACCCAGTACTTC.

The sample holds a few counts of this clone. The chain links TRBV7-2 to TRBJ2-5; D gene unclear. V lost 4 bases, J lost 2 bases, and 11 bases lay in between. This CDR3 is built from 14 residues. The germline gives CDR1 SGHTA, CDR2 FQGNSA. The CDR3 DNA sequence: TGTGCCAGCAGCTATCTAGGAAGGCAAGAGACCCAGTACTTC. This encodes CASSYLGRQETQYF.

There are a few counts of this clone. The genes are TRBV27 and TRBJ2-4; D unclear. V was clipped by 5 bases and J by 0 bases, with 17 bases between them. The CDR3 sequence is 17 residues long. CDR1 and CDR2 from the germline V gene are MNHEY and SMNVEV (reference sequence). CDR3 DNA sequence: TGTGCCAGCAGTATGAGACCCTCAACGGTAGCCAAAAACATTCAGTACTTC. The encoded protein is CASSMRPSTVAKNIQYF.

The chain has TRBV30 and TRBJ1-5; perhaps TRBD1 as D (5 bases). Germline loops: CDR1 GTSNPN, CDR2 SVGIG (reference sequence). The CDR3 length is 17 residues. V gave up 2 bases and J gave up 0 bases, with 17 bases separating them. Written as DNA, the CDR3 is TGTGCCTGGAGTTCCGGGACGGTAATCCCTAGCAATCAGCCCCAGCATTTT. Translation gives CAWSSGTVIPSNQPQHF.

In its sample, this clone was seen a few times. Other DNA sequences of this sample code for an identical CDR3. CDR3 loop: CASSVGTHNTGELFF. The CDR3 nucleotides are TGTGCCAGCAGCGTAGGGACCCACAACACCGGGGAGCTGTTTTTT. The chain uses TRBV9 and TRBJ2-2; D not certain. From germline, CDR1 is SGDLS and CDR2 YYNGEE. Trimming removed 0 bases at V and 2 bases at J, with 8 bases between. The CDR3 extends over 15 amino acids.

A remark on this clone: This same CDR3 is encoded by further DNA sequences in the sample. This chain joins TRBV7-2 and TRBJ1-5, with 10 bases identical to TRBD1. The germline CDR1 and CDR2 sequences are SGHTA and FQGNSA. The CDR3 runs to 13 residues. V lost 5 bases and J lost 6; bases outside the gene matches: 1. CDR3 bases: TGTGCCAGCAGCGGGGACAGGGGTCAGCCCCAGCATTTT. It is translated as CASSGDRGQPQHF.

The chain links TRBV7-8 to TRBJ2-3; D call uncertain. The germline gives CDR1 SGHVS, CDR2 FQNEAQ. Trimming pared 0 bases from V and 1 base from J, leaving 8 bases between. This CDR3 spans 15 amino acids. For the CDR3, the DNA is TGTGCCAGCAGCTTAGCTAATCAACGCACAGATACGCAGTATTTT. Translation: CASSLANQRTDTQYF.

This clone occurred a few times. The chain carries TRBV18 and TRBJ2-7; weak D call: TRBD1 (5 bases). The CDR3 spans 13 residues. Trimming left V 3 bases short and J 5 bases short, with 11 bases between. Germline CDR1 and CDR2: KGHSH and LQKENI. The CDR3 loop reads CASSPPQVHEQYF. CDR3 nucleotides: TGTGCCAGCTCACCCCCACAGGTCCACGAGCAGTACTTC. Together with reference TRBV18 and TRBJ2-7, the CDR3 gives the full variable domain: NAGVMQNPRHLVRRRGQEARLRCSPMKGHSHVYWYRQLPEEGLKFMVYLQKENIIDESGMPKERFSAEFPKEGPSILRIQQVVRGDSAAYFCASSPPQVHEQYFGPGTRLTVT.

V gene TRBV30 combines with J gene TRBJ2-5; 9 positions match TRBD2. The germline gives CDR1 GTSNPN, CDR2 SVGIG (reference sequence). This CDR3 region has 15 residues. Unmatched junction bases numbered 8, after V lost 1 base and J lost 5 bases. As DNA, the CDR3 is TGTGCCTGGAGTGGCGCGGGGGGGTTTTTGGAGACCCAGTACTTC. This sequence encodes CAWSGAGGFLETQYF.

This clone was detected only a few times. The gene calls are TRBV4-1 and TRBJ2-7; 9 nucleotides match TRBD1. The V and J ends lost 3 bases and 4 bases, in that order; junction bases with no gene match: 7. This CDR3 has 15 residues. Per the germline V gene, CDR1 is MGHRA and CDR2 is YSYEKL. CDR3 nucleotides: TGCGCCAGCAGCCATACGGGACAGGGTGTATACGAGCAGTACTTC. Protein sequence: CASSHTGQGVYEQYF.

The rearrangement uses TRBV15 and TRBJ1-4, with 10 positions matching TRBD1. The CDR3 covers 15 residues. J lost 8 bases, V lost 4 bases, and 7 bases had no gene match. The germline V gene encodes CDR1 LNHNV and CDR2 YYDKDF (reference sequence). As DNA, the CDR3 is TGTGCCACCAGCATGTCCGGGACAGGGGAGGAAAAACTGTTTTTT. Protein: CATSMSGTGEEKLFF.

There are a few counts of this clone. The chain carries TRBV2 and TRBJ2-1; D is perhaps TRBD1 or TRBD2 (7 bases each). The CDR3 extends over 18 amino acids. Germline V gene lookup returns CDR1 SNHLY and CDR2 FYNNEI. With 4 bases removed from V and 3 bases from J, the gap between germline ends came to 22 bases. The CDR3 DNA sequence: TGTGCCAGCAGTGCCGGGGGGACAGATCCGGTGGTCTACAATGAGCAGTTCTTC. Translating gives CASSAGGTDPVVYNEQFF.

The rearrangement links TRBV6-1 to TRBJ2-7; no definite D call. The ends were cut back, 8 bases at V and 0 bases at J, with 2 bases in the middle. The CDR3 has 10 amino acids. Germline CDR1 MNHNS, CDR2 SASEGT. The CDR3 sequence is CASASYEQYF. DNA of the CDR3: TGTGCCAGCGCCTCCTACGAGCAGTACTTC.

The chain recombines TRBV15 with TRBJ2-2; D is undetermined. Germline V gene lookup returns CDR1 LNHNV and CDR2 YYDKDF (reference sequence). Trimming removed 3 bases from V and 1 base from J, with 6 bases in between. The CDR3 loop spans 14 amino acids. CDR3 region: CATSRTRNTGELFF. The CDR3 DNA sequence: TGTGCCACCAGCAGGACACGGAACACCGGGGAGCTGTTTTTT.